One and the same sample provided the 21 T cell receptor beta chains below, sequenced in a study of cytomegalovirus exposure and HLA in healthy donors. The PCR had 60 Vbeta and 13 Jbeta primers. Clones were read by immunoSEQ multiplex PCR, and TCRdb kept only the in-frame ones, dropping some. This sample has over 200,000 clones; about 84% occur once, and the top ten carry over 1%. The specimen sequenced was PBMCs. These receptors originate from a human donor in good health.

This chain uses TRBV7-9 with TRBJ1-1, with 11 nucleotides matching TRBD1. V shed 5 bases, J shed 7 bases, and the junction held 6 bases outside the gene matches. CDR3 size: 14 residues. The germline CDR1 and CDR2 sequences are SEHNR and FQNEAQ (reference sequence). The CDR3, as DNA: TGTGCCAGCAGCGTGGGACAGGGGGATTATGAAGCTTTCTTT. Translated: CASSVGQGDYEAFF.

V usage is TRBV10-3 and J usage is TRBJ1-3, with 7 positions matching TRBD1. Germline CDR1 ENHRY, CDR2 SYGVKD. V was clipped by 8 bases and J by 2 bases; unmatched bases: 3. This CDR3 spans 13 amino acids. The CDR3 protein is CAIGGTAGNTIYF. DNA for the CDR3: TGTGCCATCGGCGGGACAGCTGGAAACACCATATATTTT.

CDR3 nucleotides: TGTGCCAGCAGCTTAGAAAGGGGTTGGGACCAAGAGACCCAGTACTTC. It specifies CASSLERGWDQETQYF. This chain connects TRBV7-9 to TRBJ2-5; possibly TRBD1 for D (5 bases). CDR1 is SEHNR, CDR2 FQNEAQ, per germline (reference sequence). Trimming pared 1 base from V and 0 bases from J, leaving 12 bases between. This CDR3 region has 16 residues.

This clone was recorded once. The chain employs TRBV15 and TRBJ1-1; D is uncertain. The germline V gene encodes CDR1 LNHNV and CDR2 YYDKDF (reference sequence). This CDR3 is 13 amino acids long. Trimming shortened V by 3 bases and J by 6 bases, and 11 bases separated the two germline ends. The CDR3 is CATSSLKLAEAFF. As DNA, the CDR3 is TGTGCCACCAGCAGCCTAAAACTAGCTGAAGCTTTCTTT.

The chain has TRBV6-6 and TRBJ2-7, with TRBD1 matching over 8 bases. The CDR3 covers 15 residues. Germline CDR1 reads MNHNY; CDR2 reads SVGAGI (reference sequence). Trimming at V came to 10 bases and at J to 1 base, leaving 12 bases not matched to a gene. CDR3 nucleotide sequence: TGTGCCACCCGACCAGACAGGGGTATATCCTACGAGCAGTACTTC. Its translation is CATRPDRGISYEQYF.

A single count supports this clone. The chain is built from TRBV11-2 and TRBJ1-1, with TRBD1 matching 8 bases. Germline values: CDR1 SGHAT, CDR2 FQNNGV. This CDR3 comprises 18 residues. J was trimmed by 0 bases and V by 2 bases; bases with no gene match: 11. The CDR3 here is CASSLPRGQGIMNTEAFF. The CDR3 DNA reads TGTGCCAGCAGCTTACCTCGAGGACAGGGCATAATGAACACTGAAGCTTTCTTT.

CDR3 amino acids: CSVDPITSGRARGTQYF. CDR3 nucleotides: TGCAGCGTTGACCCGATTACTAGCGGGAGGGCCAGGGGTACGCAGTATTTT. The chain uses TRBV29-1 and TRBJ2-3, with TRBD2 identical over 13 bases. With V trimmed by 3 bases and J by 8 bases, 14 bases remained unmatched. Germline V gives CDR1 SQVTM, CDR2 ANQGSEA. The CDR3 contains 17 residues.

In this sample, this clone turned up once. The chain has TRBV5-4 and TRBJ2-1; 9 nucleotides agree with TRBD1. In germline, CDR1 is SGHNT, CDR2 YYREEE (reference sequence). V lost 2 bases and J lost 6; bases outside the gene matches: 6. The CDR3 consists of 15 residues. The CDR3 region is CASSFDRGVGNEQFF. CDR3 bases: TGTGCCAGCAGCTTCGACAGGGGGGTGGGCAATGAGCAGTTCTTC.

This clone was seen a few times. The chain carries TRBV7-8 and TRBJ2-1; TRBD2 matches at 7 bases. CDR3 length: 13 residues. Germline CDR1 reads SGHVS; CDR2 reads FQNEAQ. The V gene end was trimmed by 11 bases and the J gene end by 4 bases; junction bases not matched to a gene: 8. For the CDR3, the DNA is TGTGCCGCTGGGAGTAGCGGGTACAATGAGCAGTTCTTC. Protein sequence: CAAGSSGYNEQFF.

For the CDR3, the DNA is TGCGCCAGCAGGCTCGGCGGGCCTTCAGCCAAAAACATTCAGTACTTC. Amino acid sequence: CASRLGGPSAKNIQYF. The chain is built from TRBV5-1 and TRBJ2-4, with D maybe TRBD2 (5 bases). The V end lost 5 bases, the J end lost 0 bases, and 15 bases lay between the germline ends. The CDR3 is made up of 16 amino acids. Germline CDR1 SGHRS, CDR2 YFSETQ.

This chain joins TRBV5-1 and TRBJ2-5, with 7 bases fitting TRBD2. V lost 3 bases and J lost 2; bases outside the gene matches: 7. Germline V gene sequence: CDR1 SGHRS, CDR2 YFSETQ. The CDR3 extends over 15 amino acids. The CDR3 is CASSWKASGQETQYF. The CDR3 DNA is TGCGCCAGCAGCTGGAAGGCTAGCGGACAAGAGACCCAGTACTTC.

The V call is TRBV4-3, the J call TRBJ2-7; TRBD2 is a possible D gene (6 bases). The CDR3 loop spans 14 amino acids. V lost 3 bases and J 5 bases, leaving 14 bases between the germline ends. Germline CDR1 reads LGHNA; CDR2 reads YSLEER. This chain's CDR3 is CASSQGTSEDEQYF. The CDR3 nucleotides are TGCGCCAGCAGCCAGGGGACTTCAGAGGACGAGCAGTACTTC.

This chain joins TRBV19 and TRBJ1-1, with D possibly being TRBD1 (5 bases). Germline CDR1 LNHDA, CDR2 SQIVND (reference sequence). The CDR3 sequence is 15 residues long. V lost 5 bases, J lost 1 base, and 14 bases lay in between. The DNA of the CDR3 is TGTGCCAGTAGTCCGCGACCGACAGAGAACACTGAAGCTTTCTTT. Translation gives CASSPRPTENTEAFF.

This chain connects TRBV27 to TRBJ1-2; no reliable D call. V was cut by 1 base and J by 0 bases, with 6 bases left in between. The CDR3 is 14 residues long. The germline gives CDR1 MNHEY, CDR2 SMNVEV (reference sequence). The CDR3: CASSLFPANYGYTF. As DNA, the CDR3 is TGTGCCAGCAGTTTATTTCCAGCTAACTATGGCTACACCTTC.

The chain joins TRBV4-2 to TRBJ1-2; 7 bases map to TRBD1. J lost 4 bases, V lost 0 bases, and 14 bases had no gene match. Looked up from germline, CDR1 is LGHNA and CDR2 is YNFKEQ. The CDR3 has 18 residues. CDR3 in DNA: TGTGCCAGCAGCCAAGATGAATTAATTAACAGGGGCTCCTATGGCTACACCTTC. It codes for CASSQDELINRGSYGYTF.

J is TRBJ1-2 and V is TRBV29-1; D unresolved. The CDR3 is 14 residues long. The V end was cut by 4 bases, the J end by 6 bases, with 18 bases between. Germline CDR1 and CDR2: SQVTM and ANQGSEA. Here the CDR3 reads CSVVRFLQRDGYTF. The CDR3 DNA sequence: TGCAGCGTTGTCCGTTTCTTACAGCGGGATGGCTACACCTTC.

This sequence joins TRBV15 and TRBJ1-5; the D is unclear. This CDR3 contains 19 residues. The V end was cut by 1 base, the J end by 2 bases, with 21 bases between. CDR1 and CDR2 from the germline V gene are LNHNV and YYDKDF (reference sequence). The CDR3 nucleotides read TGTGCCACCAGCAGAGGTACCCCCTTCCGTCTAGTAGGCAATCAGCCCCAGCATTTT. Translation gives CATSRGTPFRLVGNQPQHF.

The chain employs TRBV25-1 and TRBJ2-7; perhaps TRBD1 as D (6 bases). Trimming cost V 5 bases and J 7 bases, with 18 bases left between them. Germline V gene lookup returns CDR1 MGHDK and CDR2 SYGVNS. This CDR3 contains 14 residues. In nucleotides, the CDR3 is TGTGCCAGCAGTCCTAACCACAGGGTACAAGAGCAGTACTTC. This encodes CASSPNHRVQEQYF.

In its sample, this clone was seen a few times. The CDR3 sequence is CASSYRVPQYF. The CDR3 DNA is TGTGCCAGCAGTTACAGGGTCCCCCAGTACTTC. The J gene is TRBJ2-5, the V gene TRBV2, with a weak D call TRBD1 (6 bases). This CDR3 has 11 amino acids. V lost 5 bases and J 9 bases, leaving 10 bases between the germline ends. The germline V gene encodes CDR1 SNHLY and CDR2 FYNNEI.

The chain joins TRBV5-8 to TRBJ2-1; D might be TRBD2 (6 bases). This CDR3 contains 14 residues. Trimming took off 3 bases at V and 6 bases at J, with 13 bases between the two ends. Germline V lookup: CDR1 SGHTS, CDR2 YDEGEE. CDR3 bases: TGTGCCAGCAGCTACCGCCGGGAGTTCAATGAGCAGTTCTTC. Translation: CASSYRREFNEQFF.

J is TRBJ2-5 and V is TRBV6-5; 15 bases are shared with TRBD2. V lost 6 bases and J lost 5; bases outside the gene matches: 4. Germline V gene data show CDR1 as MNHEY and CDR2 as SVGAGI. This CDR3 is 15 amino acids long. Here the CDR3 reads CASSGLAGGSETQYF. In nucleotides, the CDR3 is TGTGCCAGCAGCGGACTAGCGGGAGGGTCGGAGACCCAGTACTTC.